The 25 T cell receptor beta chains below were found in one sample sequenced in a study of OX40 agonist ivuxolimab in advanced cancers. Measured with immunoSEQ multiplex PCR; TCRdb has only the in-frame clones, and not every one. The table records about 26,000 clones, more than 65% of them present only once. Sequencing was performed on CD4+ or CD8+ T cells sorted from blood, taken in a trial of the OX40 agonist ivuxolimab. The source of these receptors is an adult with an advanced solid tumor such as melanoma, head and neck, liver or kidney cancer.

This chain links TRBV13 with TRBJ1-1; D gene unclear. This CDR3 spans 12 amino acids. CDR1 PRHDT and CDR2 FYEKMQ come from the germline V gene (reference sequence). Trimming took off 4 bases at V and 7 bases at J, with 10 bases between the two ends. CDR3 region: CASSYNIDEAFF. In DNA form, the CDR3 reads TGTGCCAGCAGCTACAACATAGATGAAGCTTTCTTT.

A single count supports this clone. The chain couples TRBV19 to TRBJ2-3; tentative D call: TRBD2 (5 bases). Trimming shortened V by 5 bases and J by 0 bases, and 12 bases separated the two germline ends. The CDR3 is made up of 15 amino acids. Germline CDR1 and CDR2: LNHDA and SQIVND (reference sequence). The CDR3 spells CASSLLGWSTDTQYF. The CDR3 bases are TGTGCCAGTAGTTTACTAGGTTGGAGCACAGATACGCAGTATTTT.

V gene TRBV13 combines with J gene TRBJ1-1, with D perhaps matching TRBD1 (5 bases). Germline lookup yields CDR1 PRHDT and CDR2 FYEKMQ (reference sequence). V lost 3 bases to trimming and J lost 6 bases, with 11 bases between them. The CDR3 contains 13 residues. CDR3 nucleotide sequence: TGTGCCAGCAGCTTCCCAGGGTACGCTGAAGCTTTCTTT. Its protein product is CASSFPGYAEAFF.

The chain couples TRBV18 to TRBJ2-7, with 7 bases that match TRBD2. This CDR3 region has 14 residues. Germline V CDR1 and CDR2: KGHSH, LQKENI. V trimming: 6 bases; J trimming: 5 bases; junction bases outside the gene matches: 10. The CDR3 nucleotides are TGTGCCAGCTCCGATAACCGGGGGGACGACGAGCAGTACTTC. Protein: CASSDNRGDDEQYF.

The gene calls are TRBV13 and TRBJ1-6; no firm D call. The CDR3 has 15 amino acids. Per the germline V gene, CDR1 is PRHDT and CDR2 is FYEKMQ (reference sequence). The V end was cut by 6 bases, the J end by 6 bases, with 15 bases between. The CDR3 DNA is TGTGCCAGCAGGCCCCCCGGGCCTCTTAATTCACCCCTCCACTTT. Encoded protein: CASRPPGPLNSPLHF. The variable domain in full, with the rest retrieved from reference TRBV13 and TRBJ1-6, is AAGVIQSPRHLIKEKRETATLKCYPIPRHDTVYWYQQGPGQDPQFLISFYEKMQSDKGSIPDRFSAQQFSDYHSELNMSSLELGDSALYFCASRPPGPLNSPLHFGNGTRLTVT.

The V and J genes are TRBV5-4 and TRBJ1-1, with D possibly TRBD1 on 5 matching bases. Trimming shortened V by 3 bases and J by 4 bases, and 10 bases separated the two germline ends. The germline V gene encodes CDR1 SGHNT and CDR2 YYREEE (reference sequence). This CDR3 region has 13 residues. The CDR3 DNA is TGTGCCAGCAGCTCCAGGGTATTCACTGAAGCTTTCTTT. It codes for CASSSRVFTEAFF.

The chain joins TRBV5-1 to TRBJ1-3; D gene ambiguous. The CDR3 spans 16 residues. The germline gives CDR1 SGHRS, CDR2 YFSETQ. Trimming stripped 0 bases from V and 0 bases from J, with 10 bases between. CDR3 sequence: CASSLGGGSSGNTIYF. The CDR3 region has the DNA TGCGCCAGCAGCTTGGGAGGCGGTAGCTCTGGAAACACCATATATTTT.

The CDR3 spells CASSLRGLYSGEQFF. The CDR3, as DNA: TGTGCCAGCAGCTTAAGGGGGCTTTACTCGGGGGAGCAGTTCTTC. The V call is TRBV7-2, the J call TRBJ2-1; 7 positions agree with TRBD1. The V gene end was trimmed by 2 bases and the J gene end by 10 bases; junction bases not matched to a gene: 11. Germline V gene lookup returns CDR1 SGHTA and CDR2 FQGNSA. The CDR3 has 15 amino acids.

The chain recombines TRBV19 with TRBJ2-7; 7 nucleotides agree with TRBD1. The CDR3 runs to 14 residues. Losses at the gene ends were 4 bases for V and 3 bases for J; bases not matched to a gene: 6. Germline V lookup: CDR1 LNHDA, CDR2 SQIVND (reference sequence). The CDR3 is CASSTSGTVYEQYF. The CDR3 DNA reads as TGTGCCAGTAGTACTTCCGGGACAGTCTACGAGCAGTACTTC.

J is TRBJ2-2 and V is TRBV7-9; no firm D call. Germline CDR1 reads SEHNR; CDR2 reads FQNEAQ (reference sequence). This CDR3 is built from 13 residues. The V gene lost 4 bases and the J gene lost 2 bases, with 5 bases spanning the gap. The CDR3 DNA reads TGTGCCAGCAGCTCGGTTAACACCGGGGAGCTGTTTTTT. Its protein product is CASSSVNTGELFF.

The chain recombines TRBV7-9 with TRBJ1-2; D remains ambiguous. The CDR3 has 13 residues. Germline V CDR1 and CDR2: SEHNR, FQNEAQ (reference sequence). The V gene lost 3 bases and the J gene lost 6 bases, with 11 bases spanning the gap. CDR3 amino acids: CASSFFGEDGYTF. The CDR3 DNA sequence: TGTGCCAGCAGCTTTTTCGGGGAAGATGGCTACACCTTC.

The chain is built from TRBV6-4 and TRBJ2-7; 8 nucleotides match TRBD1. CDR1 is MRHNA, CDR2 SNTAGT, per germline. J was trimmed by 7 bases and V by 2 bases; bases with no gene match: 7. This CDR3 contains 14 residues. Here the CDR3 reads CASSDPDRVYEQYF. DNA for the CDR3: TGTGCCAGCAGTGACCCGGACAGGGTGTATGAGCAGTACTTC.

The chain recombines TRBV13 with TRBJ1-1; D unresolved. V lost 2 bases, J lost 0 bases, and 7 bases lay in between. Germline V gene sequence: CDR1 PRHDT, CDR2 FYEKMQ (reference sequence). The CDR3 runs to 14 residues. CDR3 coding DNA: TGTGCCAGCAGCTTAACAGTTATGAACACTGAAGCTTTCTTT. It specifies CASSLTVMNTEAFF.

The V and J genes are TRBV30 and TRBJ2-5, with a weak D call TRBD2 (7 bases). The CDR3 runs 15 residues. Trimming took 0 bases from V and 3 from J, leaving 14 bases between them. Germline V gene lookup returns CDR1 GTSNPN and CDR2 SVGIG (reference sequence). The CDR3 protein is CAWSVLAGAKETQYF. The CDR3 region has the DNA TGTGCCTGGAGTGTACTGGCGGGGGCAAAAGAGACCCAGTACTTC.

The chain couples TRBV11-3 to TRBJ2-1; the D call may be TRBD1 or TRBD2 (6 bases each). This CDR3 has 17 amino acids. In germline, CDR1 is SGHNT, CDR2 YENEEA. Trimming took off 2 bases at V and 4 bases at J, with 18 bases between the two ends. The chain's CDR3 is CASSLLPGQGTYNEQFF. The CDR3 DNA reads TGTGCCAGCAGCTTACTTCCCGGGCAGGGGACTTACAATGAGCAGTTCTTC. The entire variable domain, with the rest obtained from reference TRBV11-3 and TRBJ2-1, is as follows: EAGVVQSPRYKIIEKKQPVAFWCNPISGHNTLYWYLQNLGQGPELLIRYENEEAVDDSQLPKDRFSAERLKGVDSTLKIQPAELGDSAVYLCASSLLPGQGTYNEQFFGPGTRLTVL.

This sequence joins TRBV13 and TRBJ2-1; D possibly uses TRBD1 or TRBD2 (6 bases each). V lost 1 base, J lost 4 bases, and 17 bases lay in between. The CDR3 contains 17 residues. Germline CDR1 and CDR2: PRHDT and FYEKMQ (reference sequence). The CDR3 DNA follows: TGTGCCAGCAGCTTAGACCGCGGAACAGGGACTTACAATGAGCAGTTCTTC. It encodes CASSLDRGTGTYNEQFF.

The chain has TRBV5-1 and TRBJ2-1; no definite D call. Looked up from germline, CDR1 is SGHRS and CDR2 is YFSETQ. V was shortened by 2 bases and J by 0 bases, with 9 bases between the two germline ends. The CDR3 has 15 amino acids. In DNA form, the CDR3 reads TGCGCCAGCAGCTTTAGTTTAAGCTCCTACAATGAGCAGTTCTTC. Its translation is CASSFSLSSYNEQFF.

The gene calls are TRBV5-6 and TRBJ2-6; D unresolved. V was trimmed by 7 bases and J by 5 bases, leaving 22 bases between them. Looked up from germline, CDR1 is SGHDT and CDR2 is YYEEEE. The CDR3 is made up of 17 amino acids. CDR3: CASCRFNRQSRANVLTF. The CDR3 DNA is TGTGCCAGCTGCCGCTTCAATAGACAAAGTCGGGCCAACGTCCTGACTTTC. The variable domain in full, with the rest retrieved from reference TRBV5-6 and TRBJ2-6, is DAGVTQSPTHLIKTRGQQVTLRCSPKSGHDTVSWYQQALGQGPQFIFQYYEEEERQRGNFPDRFSGHQFPNYSSELNVNALLLGDSALYLCASCRFNRQSRANVLTFGAGSRLTVL.

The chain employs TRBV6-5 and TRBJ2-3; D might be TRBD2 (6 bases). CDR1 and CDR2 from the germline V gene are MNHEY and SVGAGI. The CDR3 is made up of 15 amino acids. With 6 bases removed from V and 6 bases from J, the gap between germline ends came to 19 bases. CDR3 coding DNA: TGTGCCAGCAGGCGATCCACGGGGGTCATGGATACGCAGTATTTT. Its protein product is CASRRSTGVMDTQYF.

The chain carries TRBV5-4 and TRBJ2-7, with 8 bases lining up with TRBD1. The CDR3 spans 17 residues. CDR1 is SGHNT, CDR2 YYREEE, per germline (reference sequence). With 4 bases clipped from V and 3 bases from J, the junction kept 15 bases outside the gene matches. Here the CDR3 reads CASSPGQGGLGDYEQYF. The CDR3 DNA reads TGTGCCAGCAGCCCAGGACAGGGTGGCCTTGGGGACTACGAGCAGTACTTC.

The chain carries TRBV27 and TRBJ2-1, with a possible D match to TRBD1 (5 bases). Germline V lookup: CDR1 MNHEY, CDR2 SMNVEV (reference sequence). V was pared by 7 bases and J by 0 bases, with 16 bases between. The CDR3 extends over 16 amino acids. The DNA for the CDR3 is TGTGCCAGCACCCAGGGAAGCCCCAGCTCCTACAATGAGCAGTTCTTC. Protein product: CASTQGSPSSYNEQFF.

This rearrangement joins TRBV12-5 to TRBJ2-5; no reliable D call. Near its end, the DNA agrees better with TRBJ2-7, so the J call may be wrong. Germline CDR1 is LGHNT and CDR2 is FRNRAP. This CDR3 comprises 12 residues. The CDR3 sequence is CASAPRVYEQYF. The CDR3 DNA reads TGTGCTAGTGCGCCCCGGGTATACGAGCAGTACTTC.

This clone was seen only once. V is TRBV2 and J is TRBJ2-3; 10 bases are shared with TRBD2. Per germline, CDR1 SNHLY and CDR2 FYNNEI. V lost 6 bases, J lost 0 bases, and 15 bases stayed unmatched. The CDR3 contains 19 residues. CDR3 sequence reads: CASSQSLSGGPYSTDTQYF. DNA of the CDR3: TGTGCCAGCAGCCAATCACTTAGCGGGGGGCCTTATAGCACAGATACGCAGTATTTT.

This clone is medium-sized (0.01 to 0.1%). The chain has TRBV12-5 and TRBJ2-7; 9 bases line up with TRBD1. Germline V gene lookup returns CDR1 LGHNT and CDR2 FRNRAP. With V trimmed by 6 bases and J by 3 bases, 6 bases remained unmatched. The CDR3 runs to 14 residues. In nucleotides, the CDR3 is TGTGCTAGTGGCGAGACAGGGGGAGGCTACGAGCAGTACTTC. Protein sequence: CASGETGGGYEQYF.

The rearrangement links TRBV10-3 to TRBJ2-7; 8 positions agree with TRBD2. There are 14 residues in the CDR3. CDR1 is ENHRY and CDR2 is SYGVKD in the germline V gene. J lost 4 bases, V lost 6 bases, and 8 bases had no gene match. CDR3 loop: CAIRVTGTSYEQYF. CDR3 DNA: TGTGCCATCAGAGTAACCGGGACTAGTTACGAGCAGTACTTC.